This T cell receptor beta chain was captured by sequencing in a study of T cell repertoires in cytomegalovirus infection. MiXCR, applied by TCRdb to the reads, yields one record per CDR3 protein. In the table there are about 180,000 distinct CDR3 sequences, about an eighth of which are singletons. The germline gives CDR1 ENHRY, CDR2 SYGVKD. CDR3 length equals 14 residues. With V trimmed by 6 bases and J by 2 bases, 4 bases remained unmatched. The chain combines TRBV10-3 with TRBJ2-7, with TRBD1 matching 10 bases. This TCR came from a human donor in good health (CMV status not recorded). Some clones in this sample may be carry-over from other donors' samples. The sequenced sample was PBMCs. In DNA form, the CDR3 reads TGTGCCATCAGATGGACAGGGGGGACCTACGAGCAGTACTTC. The encoded protein is CAIRWTGGTYEQYF.